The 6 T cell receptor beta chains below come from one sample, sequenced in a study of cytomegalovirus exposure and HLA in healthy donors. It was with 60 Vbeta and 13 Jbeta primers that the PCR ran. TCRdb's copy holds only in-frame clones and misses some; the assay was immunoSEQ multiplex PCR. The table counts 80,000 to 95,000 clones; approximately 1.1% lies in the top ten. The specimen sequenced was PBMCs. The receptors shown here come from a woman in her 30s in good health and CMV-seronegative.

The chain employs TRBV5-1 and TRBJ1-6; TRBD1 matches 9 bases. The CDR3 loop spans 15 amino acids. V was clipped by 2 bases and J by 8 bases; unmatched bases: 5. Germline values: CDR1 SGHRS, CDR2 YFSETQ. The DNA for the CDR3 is TGCGCCAGCAGCTTAGCGGGGACAGGGTATTCACCCCTCCACTTT. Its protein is CASSLAGTGYSPLHF.

In DNA form, the CDR3 reads TGTGCCAGTACGACAGCGTCTAGCAATCAGCCCCAGCATTTT. It yields the protein CASTTASSNQPQHF. The genes are TRBV19 and TRBJ1-5; maybe TRBD1 (5 bases). The CDR3 extends over 14 amino acids. The germline V gene encodes CDR1 LNHDA and CDR2 SQIVND (reference sequence). V was trimmed by 7 bases and J by 0 bases, leaving 10 bases between them. Complete variable domain (other parts from reference TRBV19 and TRBJ1-5): DGGITQSPKYLFRKEGQNVTLSCEQNLNHDAMYWYRQDPGQGLRLIYYSQIVNDFQKGDIAEGYSVSREKKESFPLTVTSAQKNPTAFYLCASTTASSNQPQHFGDGTRLSIL.

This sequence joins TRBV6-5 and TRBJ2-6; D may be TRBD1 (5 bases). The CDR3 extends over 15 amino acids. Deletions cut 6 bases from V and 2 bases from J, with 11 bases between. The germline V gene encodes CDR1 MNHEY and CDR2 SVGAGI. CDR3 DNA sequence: TGTGCCAGCAGACCCAGACAGCCTGGGGCCAACGTCCTGACTTTC. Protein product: CASRPRQPGANVLTF.

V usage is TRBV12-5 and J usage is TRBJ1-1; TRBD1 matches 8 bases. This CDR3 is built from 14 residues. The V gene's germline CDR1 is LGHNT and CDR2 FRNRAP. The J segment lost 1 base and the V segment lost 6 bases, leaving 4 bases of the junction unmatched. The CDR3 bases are TGTGCTAGTGGGCAGGGGGCGGAGAACACTGAAGCTTTCTTT. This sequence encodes CASGQGAENTEAFF.

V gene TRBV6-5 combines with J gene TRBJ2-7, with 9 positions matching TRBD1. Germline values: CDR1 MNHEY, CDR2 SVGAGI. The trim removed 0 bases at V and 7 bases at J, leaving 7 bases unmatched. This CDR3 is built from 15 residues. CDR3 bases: TGTGCCAGCAGTTACTCGCGGACAGGGGTCTCGGAGCAGTACTTC. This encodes CASSYSRTGVSEQYF.

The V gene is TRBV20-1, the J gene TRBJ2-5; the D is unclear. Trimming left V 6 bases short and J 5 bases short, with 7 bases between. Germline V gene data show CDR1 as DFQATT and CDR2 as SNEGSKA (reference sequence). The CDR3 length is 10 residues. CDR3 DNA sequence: TGCAGTGCACTCGTGGAGACCCAGTACTTC. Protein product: CSALVETQYF.